These T cell receptor beta chains were read from a single sample in a study of shared clonotypes between healthy human individuals. The repertoire was sequenced with immunoSEQ multiplex PCR; TCRdb's copy has only in-frame clones and lacks some. This table holds about 2,500,000 clones, approximately 90% found once. Sequenced: naive CD4+ T cells sorted from blood. The receptors were gathered from a young man in good health. CDR3s include the opening cysteine and the closing phenylalanine or tryptophan.

V gene	J gene	CDR3 protein
TRBV5-1	TRBJ2-5	CASRSVIAGPQETQYF
TRBV5-1	TRBJ2-3	CASSSDSYYTDTQYF
TRBV19	TRBJ2-7	CASTFGQGGSYEQYF
TRBV2	TRBJ2-7	CASSPRPGQGRYEQYF
TRBV30	TRBJ2-7	CAWSGNLAYEQYF
TRBV27	TRBJ2-1	CASGGGGKFF
TRBV6-5	TRBJ1-2	CASSYSAGGTNGYTF
TRBV6-1	TRBJ2-4	CASLRGLEENIQYF
TRBV5-8	TRBJ2-4	CASSLGLSTGRLDIQYF
TRBV6-5	TRBJ2-7	CASSYRDRGLYEQYF
TRBV5-5	TRBJ2-7	CASSLWSSLEQYF
TRBV5-6	TRBJ2-5	CASSFLLAGGSQETQYF
TRBV10-3	TRBJ1-3	CAISDSTTGSGNTIYF
TRBV6-1	TRBJ1-2	CASSGGSAGMLGYTF
TRBV5-1	TRBJ2-2	CASSRDFLNTGELFF
TRBV5-1	TRBJ2-7	CASRNYYEQYF
TRBV21-1	TRBJ2-4	CAVLDSSAAKNIQYF
TRBV2	TRBJ2-5	CASLGPGYQETQYF
TRBV7-2	TRBJ2-3	CASSPYGSTDTQYF
TRBV7-8	TRBJ1-1	CASSFIPQIGTEAFF
TRBV29-1	TRBJ2-6	CSVDRGSGANVLTF
TRBV4-1	TRBJ2-7	CASSQVGEGSYSYEQYF
TRBV19	TRBJ2-3	CASSTRRGAKSTDTQYF
TRBV6-6	TRBJ2-7	CASSYSGQGFYEQYF
TRBV9	TRBJ1-2	CASSVGGGDYGYTF
TRBV7-2	TRBJ1-5	CASSLDRGRFLGNQPQHF
TRBV6-5	TRBJ2-7	CASSYSYDSSYEQYF
TRBV7-2	TRBJ2-7	CASSRLAGGAYEQYF
TRBV6-5	TRBJ1-5	CASSPDREYQPQHF
TRBV7-6	TRBJ2-3	CASSFGLADTDTQYF
TRBV10-3	TRBJ2-1	CAISEGQGAYNEQFF
TRBV6-5	TRBJ2-4	CASSYSSGLNIQYF
TRBV28	TRBJ1-5	CASSLGGYSNQPQHF
TRBV7-9	TRBJ1-5	CASSLAGYQPQHF
TRBV6-1	TRBJ1-1	CASRGSQNTEAFF
TRBV7-9	TRBJ1-3	CASSLRGASGNTIYF
TRBV27	TRBJ2-1	CASTPGSGGAWYNEQFF
TRBV11-2	TRBJ1-2	CASSAGLANYGYTF
TRBV28	TRBJ2-7	CASSSTSGASYEQYF
TRBV5-5	TRBJ1-6	CASSLDSLALPLHF
TRBV18	TRBJ1-3	CASSPGGNGNTIYF
TRBV7-2	TRBJ2-7	CASSQAGTGGLYEQYF
TRBV7-9	TRBJ1-4	CASSPGQGNEKLFF
TRBV5-6	TRBJ1-4	CASSLGMGAKLFF
TRBV6-5	TRBJ1-6	CASSYSGLTGTSPLHF
TRBV5-1	TRBJ2-1	CASSFSGDSYNEQFF
TRBV2	TRBJ2-3	CASSPLDTQYF
TRBV5-1	TRBJ2-5	CASSWGRTSGGQETQYF
TRBV28	TRBJ2-7	CASSLRTGVGEQYF
TRBV10-3	TRBJ2-1	CAISGTTDIIGQFF
TRBV7-2	TRBJ2-1	CASSGSYNEQFF
TRBV7-9	TRBJ1-2	CASSPGQGASGYTF
TRBV11-1	TRBJ1-5	CASSLDGSNQPQHF